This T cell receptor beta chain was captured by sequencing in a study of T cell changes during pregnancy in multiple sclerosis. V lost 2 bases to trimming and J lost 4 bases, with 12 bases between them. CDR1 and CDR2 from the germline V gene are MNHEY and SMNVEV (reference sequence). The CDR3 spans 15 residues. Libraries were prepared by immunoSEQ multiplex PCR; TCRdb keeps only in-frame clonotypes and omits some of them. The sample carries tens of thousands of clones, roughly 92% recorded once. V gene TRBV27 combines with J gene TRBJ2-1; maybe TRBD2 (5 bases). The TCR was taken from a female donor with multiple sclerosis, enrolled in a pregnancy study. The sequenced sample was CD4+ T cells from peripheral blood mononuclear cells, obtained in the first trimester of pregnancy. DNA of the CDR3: TGTGCCAGCAGTTTAAATGGAGACTATTACAATGAGCAGTTCTTC. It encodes CASSLNGDYYNEQFF.